This T cell receptor (beta chain) was observed in a study of blood T cell repertoires in COVID-19. About the research overall: Specimens from acute and convalescent COVID-19 originated in the United States, Italy and Spain. PBMCs, B-cell-depleted T cells, or T cells provided the cDNA or gDNA that made up the material.

The CDR3 contains 12 residues. Germline V gene data show CDR1 as LNHDA and CDR2 as SQIVND (reference sequence). The germline V and J ends were trimmed by 8 bases and 4 bases, with 10 bases remaining between them. The repertoire was sequenced with immunoSEQ multiplex PCR; TCRdb's copy has only in-frame clones and lacks some. This table holds 150,000 to 200,000 clones, 85% to 90% found once. Material for sequencing was PBMCs or T cells enriched from blood (not recorded which). This sequence originates from a woman aged 45-59 years who had recovered from COVID-19. The chain links TRBV19 to TRBJ2-3; D is uncertain. The CDR3 protein is CASARTPDTQYF. The CDR3 nucleotides are TGTGCCAGTGCGAGAACCCCAGATACGCAGTATTTT. The full variable domain, rest sourced from reference TRBV19 and TRBJ2-3, is DGGITQSPKYLFRKEGQNVTLSCEQNLNHDAMYWYRQDPGQGLRLIYYSQIVNDFQKGDIAEGYSVSREKKESFPLTVTSAQKNPTAFYLCASARTPDTQYFGPGTRLTVL.